The subject of this entry is one T cell receptor beta chain. This entry comes from a study of blood T cell repertoires in COVID-19. Study at large: COVID-19 samples from acute and convalescent phases originated in the United States, Italy and Spain. The cDNA or gDNA used as material had been derived from T cells, B-cell-depleted T cells, or PBMCs.

Some clones are missing from TCRdb's copy, which holds only in-frame ones; the method was immunoSEQ multiplex PCR. The sample shows just under 350,000 clones, more than 75% of them seen only once. Germline CDR1 is LGHNA and CDR2 is YSLEER. The CDR3 is 12 residues long. V was trimmed by 4 bases and J by 5 bases, leaving 3 bases between them. Sequencing was done on a sample of peripheral blood. The chain carries TRBV4-3 and TRBJ1-6; D gene uncertain. This receptor was obtained from a woman in her 50s with COVID-19, enrolled during active disease. CDR3 sequence: CASSRDNSPLHF. CDR3 DNA: TGCGCCAGCAGCCGCGATAATTCACCCCTCCACTTT.